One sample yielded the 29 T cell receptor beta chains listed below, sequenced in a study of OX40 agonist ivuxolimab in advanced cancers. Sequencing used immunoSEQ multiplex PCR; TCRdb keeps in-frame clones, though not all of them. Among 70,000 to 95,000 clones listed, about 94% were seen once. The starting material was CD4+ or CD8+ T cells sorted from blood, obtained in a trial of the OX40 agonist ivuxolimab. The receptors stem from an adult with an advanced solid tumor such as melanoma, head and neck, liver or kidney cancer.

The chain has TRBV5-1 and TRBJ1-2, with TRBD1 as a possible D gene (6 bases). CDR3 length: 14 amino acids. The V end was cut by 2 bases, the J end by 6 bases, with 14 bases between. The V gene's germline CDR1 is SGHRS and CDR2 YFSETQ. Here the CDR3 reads CASSLVVGHDGYTF. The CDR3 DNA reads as TGCGCCAGCAGCTTAGTGGTGGGACACGATGGCTACACCTTC.

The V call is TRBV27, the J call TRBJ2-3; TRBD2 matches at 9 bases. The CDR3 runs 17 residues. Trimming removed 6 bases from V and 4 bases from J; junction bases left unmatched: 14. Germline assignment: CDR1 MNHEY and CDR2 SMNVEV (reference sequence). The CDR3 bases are TGTGCCAGCAGCTCCCTTATAGCGGGAGTCAGGGCAGATACGCAGTATTTT. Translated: CASSSLIAGVRADTQYF.

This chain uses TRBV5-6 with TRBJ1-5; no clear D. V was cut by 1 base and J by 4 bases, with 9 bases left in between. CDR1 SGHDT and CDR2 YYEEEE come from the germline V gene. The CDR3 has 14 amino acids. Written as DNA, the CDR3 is TGTGCCAGCAGCTTGTCTACGATGAATCAGCCCCAGCATTTT. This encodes CASSLSTMNQPQHF.

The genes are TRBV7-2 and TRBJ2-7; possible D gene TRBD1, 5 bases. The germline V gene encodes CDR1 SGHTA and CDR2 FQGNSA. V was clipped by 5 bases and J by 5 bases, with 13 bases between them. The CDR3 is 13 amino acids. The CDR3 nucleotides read TGTGCCAGCAGCAGATCAGGGTTAGACGAGCAGTACTTC. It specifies CASSRSGLDEQYF.

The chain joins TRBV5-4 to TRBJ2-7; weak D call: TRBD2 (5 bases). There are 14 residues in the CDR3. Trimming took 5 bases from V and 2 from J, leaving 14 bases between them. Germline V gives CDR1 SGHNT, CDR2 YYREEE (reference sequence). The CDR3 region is CASRPETGTYEQYF. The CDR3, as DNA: TGTGCCAGCAGGCCCGAGACGGGAACCTACGAGCAGTACTTC.

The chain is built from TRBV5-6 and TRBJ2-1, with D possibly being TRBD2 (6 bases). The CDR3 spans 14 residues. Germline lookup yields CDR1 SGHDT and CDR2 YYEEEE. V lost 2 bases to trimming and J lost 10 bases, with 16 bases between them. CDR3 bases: TGTGCCAGCAGCTTTGGAAGGGGACTTAGGGAGCAGTTCTTC. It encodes CASSFGRGLREQFF. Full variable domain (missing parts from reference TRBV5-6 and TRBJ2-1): DAGVTQSPTHLIKTRGQQVTLRCSPKSGHDTVSWYQQALGQGPQFIFQYYEEEERQRGNFPDRFSGHQFPNYSSELNVNALLLGDSALYLCASSFGRGLREQFFGPGTRLTVL.

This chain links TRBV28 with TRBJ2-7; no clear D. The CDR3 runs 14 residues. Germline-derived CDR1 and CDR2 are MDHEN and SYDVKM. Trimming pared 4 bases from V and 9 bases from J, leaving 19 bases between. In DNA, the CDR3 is TGTGCCAGCAGTTCCGAAAACACTCCCTGGGGGCAGTACTTC. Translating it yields CASSSENTPWGQYF.

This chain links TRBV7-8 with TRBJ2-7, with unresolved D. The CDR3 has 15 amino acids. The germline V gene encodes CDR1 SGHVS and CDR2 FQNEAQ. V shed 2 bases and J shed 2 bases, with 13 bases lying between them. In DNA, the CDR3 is TGTGCCAGCAGCTTAATATCGGATTTGCCCTACGAGCAGTACTTC. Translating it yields CASSLISDLPYEQYF.

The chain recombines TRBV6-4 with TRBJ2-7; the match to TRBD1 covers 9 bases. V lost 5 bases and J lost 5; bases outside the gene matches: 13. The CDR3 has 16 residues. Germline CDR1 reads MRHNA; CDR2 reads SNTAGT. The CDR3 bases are TGTGCCAGCAGTCCCCATCCGGGACAGGGCGCCAACGAGCAGTACTTC. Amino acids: CASSPHPGQGANEQYF.

As DNA, the CDR3 is TGTGCCAGCAGTTTTAGCACAGATACGCAGTATTTT. This translates into CASSFSTDTQYF. V usage is TRBV27 and J usage is TRBJ2-3; D is unresolved. The CDR3 loop spans 12 amino acids. CDR1 MNHEY and CDR2 SMNVEV come from the germline V gene (reference sequence). V was cut by 3 bases and J by 0 bases, with 1 base left in between.

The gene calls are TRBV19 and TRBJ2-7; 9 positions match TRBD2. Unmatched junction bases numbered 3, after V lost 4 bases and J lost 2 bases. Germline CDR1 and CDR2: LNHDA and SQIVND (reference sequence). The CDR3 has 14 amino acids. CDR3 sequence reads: CASSTSGDAYEQYF. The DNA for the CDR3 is TGTGCCAGTAGTACTAGCGGGGACGCCTACGAGCAGTACTTC.

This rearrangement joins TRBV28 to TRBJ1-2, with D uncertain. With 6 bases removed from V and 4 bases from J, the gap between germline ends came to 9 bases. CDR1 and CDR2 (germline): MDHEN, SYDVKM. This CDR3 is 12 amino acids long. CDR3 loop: CASREFGYGYTF. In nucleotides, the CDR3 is TGTGCCAGCAGAGAATTTGGCTATGGCTACACCTTC.

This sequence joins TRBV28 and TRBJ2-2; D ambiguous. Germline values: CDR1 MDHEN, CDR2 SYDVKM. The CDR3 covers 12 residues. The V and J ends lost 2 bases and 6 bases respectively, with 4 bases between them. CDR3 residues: CASSLMSGELFF. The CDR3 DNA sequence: TGTGCCAGCAGTTTAATGTCCGGGGAGCTGTTTTTT.

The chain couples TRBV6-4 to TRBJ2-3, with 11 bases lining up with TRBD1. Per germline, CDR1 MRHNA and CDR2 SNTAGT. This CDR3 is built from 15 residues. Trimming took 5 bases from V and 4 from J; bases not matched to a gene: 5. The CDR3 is CASSNGQGAADTQYF. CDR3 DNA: TGTGCCAGCAGTAATGGACAGGGGGCTGCAGATACGCAGTATTTT.

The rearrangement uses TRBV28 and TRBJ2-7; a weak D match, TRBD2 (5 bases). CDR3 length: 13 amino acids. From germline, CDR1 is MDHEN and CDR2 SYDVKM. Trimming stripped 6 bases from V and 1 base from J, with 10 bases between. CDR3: CASRFGESYEQYF. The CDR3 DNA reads TGTGCCAGCAGATTCGGGGAATCCTACGAGCAGTACTTC.

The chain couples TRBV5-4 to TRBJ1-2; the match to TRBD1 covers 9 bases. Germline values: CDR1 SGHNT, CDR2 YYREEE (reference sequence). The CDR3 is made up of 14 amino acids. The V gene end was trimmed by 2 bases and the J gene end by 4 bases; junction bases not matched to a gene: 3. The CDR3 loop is CASSFGQGSYGYTF. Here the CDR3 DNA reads TGTGCCAGCAGCTTCGGACAGGGGAGCTATGGCTACACCTTC. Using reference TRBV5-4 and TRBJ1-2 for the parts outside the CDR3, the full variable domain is ETGVTQSPTHLIKTRGQQVTLRCSSQSGHNTVSWYQQALGQGPQFIFQYYREEENGRGNFPPRFSGLQFPNYSSELNVNALELDDSALYLCASSFGQGSYGYTFGSGTRLTVV.

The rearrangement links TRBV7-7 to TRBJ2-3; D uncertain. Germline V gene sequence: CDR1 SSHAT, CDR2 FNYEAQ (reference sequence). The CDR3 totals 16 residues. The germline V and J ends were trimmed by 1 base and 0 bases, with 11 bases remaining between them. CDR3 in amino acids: CASSLDPGPSTDTQYF. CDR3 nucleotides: TGTGCCAGCAGCTTAGATCCAGGCCCTAGCACAGATACGCAGTATTTT. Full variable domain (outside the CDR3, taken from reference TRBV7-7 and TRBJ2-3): GAGVSQSPRYKVTKRGQDVTLRCDPISSHATLYWYQQALGQGPEFLTYFNYEAQPDKSGLPSDRFSAERPEGSISTLTIQRTEQRDSAMYRCASSLDPGPSTDTQYFGPGTRLTVL.

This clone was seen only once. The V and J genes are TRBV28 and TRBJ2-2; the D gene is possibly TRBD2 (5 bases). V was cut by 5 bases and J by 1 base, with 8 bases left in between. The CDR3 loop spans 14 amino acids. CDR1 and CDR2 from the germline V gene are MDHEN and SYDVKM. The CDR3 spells CASSLGMNTGELFF. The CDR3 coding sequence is TGTGCCAGCAGTCTCGGGATGAACACCGGGGAGCTGTTTTTT.

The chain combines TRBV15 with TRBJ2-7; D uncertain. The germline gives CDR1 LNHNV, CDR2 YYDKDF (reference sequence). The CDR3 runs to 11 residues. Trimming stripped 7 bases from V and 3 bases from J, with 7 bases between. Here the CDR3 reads CATKDGYEQYF. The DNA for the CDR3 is TGTGCCACCAAGGACGGCTACGAGCAGTACTTC.

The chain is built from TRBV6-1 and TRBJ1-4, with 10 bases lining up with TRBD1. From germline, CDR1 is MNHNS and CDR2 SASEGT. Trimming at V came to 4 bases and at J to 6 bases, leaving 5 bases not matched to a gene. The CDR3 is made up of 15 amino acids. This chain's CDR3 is CASSGGQGPDEKLFF. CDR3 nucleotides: TGTGCCAGCAGTGGGGGACAGGGGCCAGATGAAAAACTGTTTTTT.

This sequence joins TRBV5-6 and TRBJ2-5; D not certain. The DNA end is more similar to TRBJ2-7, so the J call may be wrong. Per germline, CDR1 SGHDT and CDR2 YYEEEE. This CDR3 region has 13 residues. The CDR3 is CASSIWMAYEQYF. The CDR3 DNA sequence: TGTGCCAGCAGCATATGGATGGCCTACGAGCAGTACTTC.

The CDR3: CASSLGEAEQFF. The DNA of the CDR3 is TGTGCCAGCAGCTTAGGAGAGGCTGAGCAGTTCTTC. The V gene is TRBV7-9, the J gene TRBJ2-1; D ambiguous. Trimming took 1 base from V and 9 from J, leaving 7 bases between them. This CDR3 comprises 12 residues. Looked up from germline, CDR1 is SEHNR and CDR2 is FQNEAQ (reference sequence).

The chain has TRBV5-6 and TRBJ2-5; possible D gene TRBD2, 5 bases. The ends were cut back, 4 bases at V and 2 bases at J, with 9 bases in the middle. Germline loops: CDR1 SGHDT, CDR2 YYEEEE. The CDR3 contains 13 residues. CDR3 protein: CASSLRGQETQYF. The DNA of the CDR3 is TGTGCCAGCAGCCTCCGGGGTCAAGAGACCCAGTACTTC.

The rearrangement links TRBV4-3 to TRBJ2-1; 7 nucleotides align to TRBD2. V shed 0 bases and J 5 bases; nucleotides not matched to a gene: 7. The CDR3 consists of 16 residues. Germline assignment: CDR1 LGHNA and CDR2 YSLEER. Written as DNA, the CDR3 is TGCGCCAGCAGCCAAGATTTTGCGGGAGCTAACAATGAGCAGTTCTTC. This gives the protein CASSQDFAGANNEQFF.

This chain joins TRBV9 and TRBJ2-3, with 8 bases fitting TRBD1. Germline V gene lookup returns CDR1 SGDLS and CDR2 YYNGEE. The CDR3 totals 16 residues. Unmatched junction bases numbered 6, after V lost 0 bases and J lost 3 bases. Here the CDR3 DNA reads TGTGCCAGCAGCGTAGACCGGGACAGGCCGACAGATACGCAGTATTTT. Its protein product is CASSVDRDRPTDTQYF.

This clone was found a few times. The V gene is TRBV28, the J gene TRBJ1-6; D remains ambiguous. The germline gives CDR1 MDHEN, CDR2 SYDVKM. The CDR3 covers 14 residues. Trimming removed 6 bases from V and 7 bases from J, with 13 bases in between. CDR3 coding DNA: TGTGCCAGCAGCCTAGAGGTTTCCAATTCACCCCTCCACTTT. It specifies CASSLEVSNSPLHF.

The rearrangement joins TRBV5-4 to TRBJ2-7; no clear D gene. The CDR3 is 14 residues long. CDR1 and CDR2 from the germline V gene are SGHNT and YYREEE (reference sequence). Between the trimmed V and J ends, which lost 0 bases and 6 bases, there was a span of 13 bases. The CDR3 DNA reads TGTGCCAGCAGCTTGGACCGGGTCACGCGCGAGCAGTACTTC. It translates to CASSLDRVTREQYF.

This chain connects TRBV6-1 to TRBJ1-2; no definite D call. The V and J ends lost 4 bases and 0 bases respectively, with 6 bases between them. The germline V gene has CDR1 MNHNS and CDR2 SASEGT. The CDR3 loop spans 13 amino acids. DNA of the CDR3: TGTGCCAGCAGTGTTGGGACTAACTATGGCTACACCTTC. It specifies CASSVGTNYGYTF.

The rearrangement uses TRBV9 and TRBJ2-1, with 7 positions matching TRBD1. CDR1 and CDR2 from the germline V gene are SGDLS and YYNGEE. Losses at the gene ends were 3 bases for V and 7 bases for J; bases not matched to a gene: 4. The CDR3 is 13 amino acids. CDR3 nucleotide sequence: TGTGCCAGCAGCGGCTACAGGGGAAATGAGCAGTTCTTC. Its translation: CASSGYRGNEQFF. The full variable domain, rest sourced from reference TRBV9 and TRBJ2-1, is DSGVTQTPKHLITATGQRVTLRCSPRSGDLSVYWYQQSLDQGLQFLIQYYNGEERAKGNILERFSAQQFPDLHSELNLSSLELGDSALYFCASSGYRGNEQFFGPGTRLTVL.